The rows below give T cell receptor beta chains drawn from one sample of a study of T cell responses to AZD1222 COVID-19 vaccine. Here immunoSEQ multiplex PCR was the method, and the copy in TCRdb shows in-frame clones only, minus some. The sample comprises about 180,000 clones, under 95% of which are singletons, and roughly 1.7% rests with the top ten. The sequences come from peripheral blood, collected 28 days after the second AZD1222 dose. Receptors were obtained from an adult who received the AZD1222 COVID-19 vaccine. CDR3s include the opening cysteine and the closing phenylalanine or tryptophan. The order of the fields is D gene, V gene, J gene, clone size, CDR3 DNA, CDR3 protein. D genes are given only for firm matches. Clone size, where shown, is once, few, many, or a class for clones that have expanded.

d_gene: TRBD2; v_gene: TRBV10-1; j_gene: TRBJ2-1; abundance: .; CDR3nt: TGCGCCAGCAGTGTTGCGGGAGCTTCTTACAATGAGCAGTTCTTC; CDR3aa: CASSVAGASYNEQFF
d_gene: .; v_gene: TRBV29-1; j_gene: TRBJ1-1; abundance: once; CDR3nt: TGCAGCGTTGAATCGAGCTTGAACACTGAAGCTTTCTTT; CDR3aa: CSVESSLNTEAFF
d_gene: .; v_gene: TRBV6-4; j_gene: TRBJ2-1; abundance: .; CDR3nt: TGTGCCAGCAGTGCCCTCGCCGGAGGAGGGTACAATGAGCAGTTCTTC; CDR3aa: CASSALAGGGYNEQFF
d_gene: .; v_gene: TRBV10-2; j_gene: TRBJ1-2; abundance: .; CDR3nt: TGCGCCAGCAGTGAGTCGGGATCTAACTATGGCTACACCTTC; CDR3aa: CASSESGSNYGYTF
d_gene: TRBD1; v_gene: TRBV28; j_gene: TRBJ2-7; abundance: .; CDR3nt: TGTGCCAGCAAATGGACGGGACAGGGACTCTACGAGCAGTACTTC; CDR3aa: CASKWTGQGLYEQYF
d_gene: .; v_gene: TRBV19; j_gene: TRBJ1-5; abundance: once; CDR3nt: TGTGCCAGTAGTATAAGAGGGGTGGAGAGCAATCAGCCCCAGCATTTT; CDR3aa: CASSIRGVESNQPQHF
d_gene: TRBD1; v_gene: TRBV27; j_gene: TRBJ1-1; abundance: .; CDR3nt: TGTGCCAGCAGCCCTGGCCGGACAGGAGAAAAAGCTTTCTTT; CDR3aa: CASSPGRTGEKAFF
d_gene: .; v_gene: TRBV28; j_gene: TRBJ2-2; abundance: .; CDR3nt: TGTGCCAGCAGAGGCCTGGTACGGAACACCGGGGAGCTGTTTTTT; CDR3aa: CASRGLVRNTGELFF
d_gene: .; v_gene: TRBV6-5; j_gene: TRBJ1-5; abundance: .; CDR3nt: TGTGCCAGCAGTTACTCGAGCACGAGGGGCCAGCCCCAGCATTTT; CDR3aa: CASSYSSTRGQPQHF
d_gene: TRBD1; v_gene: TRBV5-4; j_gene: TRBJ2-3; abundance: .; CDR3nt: TGTGCCAGCAGCAGGGGACAGAGCACAGATACGCAGTATTTT; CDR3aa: CASSRGQSTDTQYF
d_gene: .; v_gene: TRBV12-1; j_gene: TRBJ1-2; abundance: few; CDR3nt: TGTGCCAGTCCCCCCCCCAGCTATGGCTACACCTTC; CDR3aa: CASPPPSYGYTF
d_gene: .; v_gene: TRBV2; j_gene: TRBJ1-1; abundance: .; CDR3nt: TGTGCCAGCAGTGAAGCGGGAACTGAAGCTTTCTTT; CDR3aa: CASSEAGTEAFF
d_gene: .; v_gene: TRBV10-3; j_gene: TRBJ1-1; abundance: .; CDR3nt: TGTGCCTCAAGGGGGTCGGAGGCCACTGAAGCTTTCTTT; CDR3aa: CASRGSEATEAFF
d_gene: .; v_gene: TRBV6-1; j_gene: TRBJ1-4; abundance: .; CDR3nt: TGTGCCAGCAACGACGGGGGTCGGCGCGGTGAAAAACTGTTTTTT; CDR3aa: CASNDGGRRGEKLFF
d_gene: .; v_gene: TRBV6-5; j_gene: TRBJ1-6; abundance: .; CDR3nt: TGTGCCAGCAGTTACTCGAACTCACCCCTCCACTTT; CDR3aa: CASSYSNSPLHF
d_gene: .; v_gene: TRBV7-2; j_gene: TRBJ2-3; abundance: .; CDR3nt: TGTGCCAGCCAGCTCGGCAGGGGCCTCACAGATACGCAGTATTTT; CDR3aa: CASQLGRGLTDTQYF
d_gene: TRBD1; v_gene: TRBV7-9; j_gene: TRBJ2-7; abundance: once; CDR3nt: TGTGCCAGCAGCTTAGCCGCAGGGGGAGCTTTCTACGAGCAGTACTTC; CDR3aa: CASSLAAGGAFYEQYF